Below, one T cell receptor beta chain is given with its context. Its target is unknown. Produced via immunoSEQ multiplex PCR; TCRdb's table is partial and in-frame only. The profile shows 99,000 or so clones, more than 75% of them singletons. Trimming removed 9 bases at V and 2 bases at J, with 10 bases between. The CDR3 consists of 12 residues. Per germline, CDR1 MNHEY and CDR2 SVGAGI. These data come from a study of T cell responses to AZD1222 COVID-19 vaccine. General study findings and limits: Donors skewed white British and female; clonal diversity was possibly underestimated.

This clonotype was sampled from an adult in good health. The sequences come from peripheral blood, collected on day 0 of AZD1222 vaccination. The J gene is TRBJ1-2, the V gene TRBV6-5; unclear D gene. CDR3 amino acids: CASKTGNYGYTF. The CDR3 DNA follows: TGTGCCAGTAAAACGGGGAACTATGGCTACACCTTC.